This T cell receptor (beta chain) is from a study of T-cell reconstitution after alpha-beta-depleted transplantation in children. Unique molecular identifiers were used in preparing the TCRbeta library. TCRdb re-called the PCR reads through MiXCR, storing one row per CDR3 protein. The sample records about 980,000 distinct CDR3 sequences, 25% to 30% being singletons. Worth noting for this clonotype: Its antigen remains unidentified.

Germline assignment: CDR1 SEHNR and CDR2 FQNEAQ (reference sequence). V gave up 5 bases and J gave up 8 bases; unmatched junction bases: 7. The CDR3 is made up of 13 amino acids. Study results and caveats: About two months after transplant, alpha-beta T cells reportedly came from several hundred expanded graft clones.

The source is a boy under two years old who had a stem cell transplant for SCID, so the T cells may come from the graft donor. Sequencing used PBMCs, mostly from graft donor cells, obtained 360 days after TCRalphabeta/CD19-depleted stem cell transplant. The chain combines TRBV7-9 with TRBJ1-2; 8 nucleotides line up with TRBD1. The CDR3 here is CASSPINRGGYTF. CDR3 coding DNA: TGTGCCAGCAGCCCAATTAACAGGGGGGGCTACACCTTC.